This TCR beta chain was sequenced for a study of shared clonotypes between healthy human individuals. This CDR3 contains 13 residues. Germline CDR1 MNHEY, CDR2 SVGAGI. Trimming took off 0 bases at V and 5 bases at J, with 8 bases between the two ends. The study's findings and limits: Compared with clonotypes that all four donors shared, non-shared clonotypes had lower generation probabilities.

The repertoire was sequenced with immunoSEQ multiplex PCR; TCRdb's copy has only in-frame clones and lacks some. Among some 1,400,000 clones listed, around 97% were seen once. In the case of this clone: Its specificity is not known.

Sequenced input: naive CD4+ T cells sorted from blood. Subset of the sample: CD45RA+ positively selected. This clonotype was obtained from a young man in good health. V gene TRBV6-5 combines with J gene TRBJ2-7, with D uncertain. CDR3 region: CASSYSGIDEQYF. In DNA, the CDR3 is TGTGCCAGCAGTTACTCGGGTATCGACGAGCAGTACTTC.